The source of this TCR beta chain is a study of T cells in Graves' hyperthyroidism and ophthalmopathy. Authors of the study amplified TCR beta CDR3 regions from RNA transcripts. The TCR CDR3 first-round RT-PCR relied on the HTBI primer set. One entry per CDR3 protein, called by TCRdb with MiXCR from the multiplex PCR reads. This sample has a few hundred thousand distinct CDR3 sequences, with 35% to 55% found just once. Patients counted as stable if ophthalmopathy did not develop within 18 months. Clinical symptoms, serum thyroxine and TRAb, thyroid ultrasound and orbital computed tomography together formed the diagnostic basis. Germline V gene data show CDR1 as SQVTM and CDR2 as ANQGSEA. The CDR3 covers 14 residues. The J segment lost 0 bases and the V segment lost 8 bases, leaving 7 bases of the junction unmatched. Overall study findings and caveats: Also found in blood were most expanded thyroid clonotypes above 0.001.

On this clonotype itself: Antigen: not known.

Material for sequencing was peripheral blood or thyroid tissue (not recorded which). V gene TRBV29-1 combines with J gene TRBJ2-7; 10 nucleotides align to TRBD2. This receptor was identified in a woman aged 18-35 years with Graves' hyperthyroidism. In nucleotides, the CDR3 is TGCAGCTTGGGTATAGCGGGAGGCTCCTACGAGCAGTACTTC. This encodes CSLGIAGGSYEQYF.